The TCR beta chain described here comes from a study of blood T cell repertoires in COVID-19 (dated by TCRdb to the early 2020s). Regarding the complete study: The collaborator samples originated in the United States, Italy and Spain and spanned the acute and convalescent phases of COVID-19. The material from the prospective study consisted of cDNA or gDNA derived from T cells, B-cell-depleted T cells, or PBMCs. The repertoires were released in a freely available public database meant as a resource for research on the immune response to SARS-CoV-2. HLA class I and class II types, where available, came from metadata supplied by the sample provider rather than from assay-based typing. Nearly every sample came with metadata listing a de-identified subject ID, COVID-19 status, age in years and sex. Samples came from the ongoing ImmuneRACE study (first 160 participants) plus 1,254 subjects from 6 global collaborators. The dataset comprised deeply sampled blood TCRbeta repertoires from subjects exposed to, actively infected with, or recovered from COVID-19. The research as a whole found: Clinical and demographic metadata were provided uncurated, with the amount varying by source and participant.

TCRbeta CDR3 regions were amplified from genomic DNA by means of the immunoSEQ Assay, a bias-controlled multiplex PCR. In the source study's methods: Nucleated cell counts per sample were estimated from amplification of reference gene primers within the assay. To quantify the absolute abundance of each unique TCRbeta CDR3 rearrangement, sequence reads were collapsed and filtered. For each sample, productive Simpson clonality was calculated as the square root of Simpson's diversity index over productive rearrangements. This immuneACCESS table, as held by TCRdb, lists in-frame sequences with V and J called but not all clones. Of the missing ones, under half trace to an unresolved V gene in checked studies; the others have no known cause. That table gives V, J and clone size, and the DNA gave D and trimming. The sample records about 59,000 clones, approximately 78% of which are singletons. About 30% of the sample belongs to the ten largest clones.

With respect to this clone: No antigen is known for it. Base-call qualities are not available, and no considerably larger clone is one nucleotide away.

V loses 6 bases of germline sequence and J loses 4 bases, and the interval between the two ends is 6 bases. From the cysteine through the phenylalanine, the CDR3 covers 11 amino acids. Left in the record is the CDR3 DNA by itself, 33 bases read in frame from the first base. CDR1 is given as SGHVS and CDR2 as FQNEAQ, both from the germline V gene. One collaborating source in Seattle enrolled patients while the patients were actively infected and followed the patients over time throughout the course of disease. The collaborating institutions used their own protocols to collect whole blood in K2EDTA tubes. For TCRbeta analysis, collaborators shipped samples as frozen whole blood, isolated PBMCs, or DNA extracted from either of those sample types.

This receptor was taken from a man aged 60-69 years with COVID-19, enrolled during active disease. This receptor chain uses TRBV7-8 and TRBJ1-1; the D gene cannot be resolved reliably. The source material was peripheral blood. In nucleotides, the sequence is TGTGCCAGCAGGGCCAGCACTGAAGCTTTCTTT. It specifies CASRASTEAFF.